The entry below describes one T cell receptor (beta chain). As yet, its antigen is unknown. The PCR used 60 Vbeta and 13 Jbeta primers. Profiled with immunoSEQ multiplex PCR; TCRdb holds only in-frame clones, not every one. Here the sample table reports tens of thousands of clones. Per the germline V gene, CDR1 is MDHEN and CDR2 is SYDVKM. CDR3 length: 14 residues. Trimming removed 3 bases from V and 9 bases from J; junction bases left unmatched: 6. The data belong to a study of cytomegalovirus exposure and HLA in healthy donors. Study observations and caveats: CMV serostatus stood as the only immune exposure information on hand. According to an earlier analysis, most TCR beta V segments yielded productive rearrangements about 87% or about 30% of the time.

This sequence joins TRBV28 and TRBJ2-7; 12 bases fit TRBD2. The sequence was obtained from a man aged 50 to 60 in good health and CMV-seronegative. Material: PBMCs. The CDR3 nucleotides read TGTGCCAGCAGTTTGCCTAGCGGGGGGGCCGCGCAGTACTTC. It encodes CASSLPSGGAAQYF. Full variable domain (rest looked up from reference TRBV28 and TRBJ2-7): DVKVTQSSRYLVKRTGEKVFLECVQDMDHENMFWYRQDPGLGLRLIYFSYDVKMKEKGDIPEGYSVSREKKERFSLILESASTNQTSMYLCASSLPSGGAAQYFGPGTRLTVT.